This T cell receptor (beta chain) emerged from a study of prognosis after radiotherapy for stage I lung cancer. Multiplex PCR in two rounds served to amplify TCR beta CDR3 from genomic DNA. Each TRBV and TRBJ gene had its own primer in the first PCR round. MiXCR was run by TCRdb on the multiplex PCR reads, yielding one entry per CDR3 protein. The sample holds tens of thousands of distinct CDR3 sequences, around 22% seen once. The germline V and J ends were trimmed by 0 bases and 0 bases, with 13 bases remaining between them. Per the germline V gene, CDR1 is SGHDT and CDR2 is YYEEEE. This CDR3 comprises 17 residues. This clonotype was recorded at least ten times.

This TCR was recovered from a donor aged 50 or older with non-small cell lung cancer. The starting material was PBMCs, obtained before or after stereotactic body radiation therapy (not recorded which). This sequence joins TRBV5-6 and TRBJ1-3; tentative D call: TRBD1 (6 bases). CDR3 loop: CASSLVRGQRSGNTIYF. CDR3 DNA: TGTGCCAGCAGCTTGGTTCGAGGACAGCGCTCTGGAAACACCATATATTTT.